A selection of T cell receptor beta chains follows, all from one sample in a study of T cell responses to AZD1222 COVID-19 vaccine. Only in-frame clones appear in the TCRdb table, and some are missing; sequencing was by immunoSEQ multiplex PCR. This sample has 84,000 or so clones, with approximately 88% found just once. Here the sequenced sample was peripheral blood, taken on day 0 of AZD1222 vaccination. The receptors were sampled from an adult in good health. CDR3s include the opening cysteine and the closing phenylalanine or tryptophan. D genes are given only for firm matches. Some rows have no size entry. The others give once, few or many, or a class for an expanded clone.

J gene	D gene	V gene	clone size	CDR3 protein	CDR3 DNA
TRBJ2-1	TRBD1	TRBV5-5	.	CASGTGVGNEQFF	TGTGCCAGTGGGACAGGGGTAGGGAATGAGCAGTTCTTC
TRBJ2-7	TRBD1	TRBV5-4	.	CASSAGTGMGEQYF	TGTGCCAGCAGCGCCGGGACAGGCATGGGCGAGCAGTACTTC
TRBJ1-1	.	TRBV13	.	CASSFYAGPGEGTEAFF	TGTGCCAGCAGCTTCTACGCAGGGCCGGGTGAGGGCACTGAAGCTTTCTTT
TRBJ2-5	TRBD2	TRBV3-1/TRBV3-2	.	CASSQDYPLGGKETQYF	TGTGCCAGCAGCCAAGATTACCCGCTGGGGGGGAAAGAGACCCAGTACTTC
TRBJ2-7	.	TRBV7-9	.	CASSLVPVSAGGEQYF	TGTGCCAGCAGCTTAGTACCAGTATCGGCCGGGGGTGAGCAGTACTTC
TRBJ2-1	.	TRBV27	.	CASSLSSGVQFF	TGTGCCAGCAGTTTATCCTCAGGGGTGCAGTTCTTC
TRBJ1-5	.	TRBV6-1	.	CASSELWLVGQPQHF	TGTGCCAGCAGTGAACTGTGGCTCGTGGGACAGCCCCAGCATTTT
TRBJ2-1	TRBD2	TRBV5-1	once	CASSTRTSGVYNEQFF	TGCGCCAGCAGCACGCGGACTAGTGGGGTTTACAATGAGCAGTTCTTC
TRBJ1-3	.	TRBV14	.	CASSHERGSGNTIYF	TGTGCCAGCAGCCATGAAAGGGGTTCTGGAAACACCATATATTTT
TRBJ1-1	.	TRBV5-1	once	CASSLGGAMNTEAFF	TGCGCCAGCAGCTTGGGCGGGGCCATGAACACTGAAGCTTTCTTT
TRBJ1-5	.	TRBV6-2/TRBV6-3	many	CASSYRARATEPQHF	TGTGCCAGCAGTTATAGAGCCAGGGCAACGGAGCCCCAGCATTTT
TRBJ2-3	.	TRBV3-1/TRBV3-2	.	CASSQGKGGQYF	TGTGCCAGCAGCCAAGGGAAGGGGGGGCAGTATTTT
TRBJ1-3	TRBD1	TRBV18	.	CASSPTDRRNTIYF	TGTGCCAGCTCCCCCACGGACAGGAGAAACACCATATATTTT
TRBJ2-1	.	TRBV6-6	.	CASRGPNLAEQFF	TGTGCCAGCCGGGGTCCAAACCTAGCGGAGCAGTTCTTC